The T cell receptor (beta chain) described here comes from a study of blood T cell repertoires in COVID-19 (dated by TCRdb to the early 2020s). General notes on the study: Collaborator samples came from the United States, Italy and Spain and covered acute and convalescent phases of COVID-19. The sample metadata nearly always contained a de-identified subject ID, COVID-19 status, age in years and sex. The prospective study material was composed of cDNA or gDNA derived from T cells, B-cell-depleted T cells, or PBMCs. The repertoires were made available in a free public database intended to serve as a resource for research on the immune response to SARS-CoV-2. Samples were obtained from the ongoing ImmuneRACE study (first 160 participants) and from about 1,300 subjects provided by 6 global collaborators. Where available, HLA class I and class II types were obtained from metadata supplied by the sample provider rather than from assay-based typing. The dataset comprised deeply sampled blood TCRbeta repertoires from subjects exposed to, actively infected with, or recovered from COVID-19. The investigation overall reported the following: The quantity of clinical and demographic metadata differed by source and by participant and was supplied without curation.

Samples from volunteer blood donors who had recovered from COVID-19 were contributed by a second Seattle source. Each collaborating institution followed its own protocols to collect whole blood in K2EDTA tubes. For TCRbeta analysis, collaborators shipped samples in one of three forms: frozen whole blood, isolated PBMCs, or DNA extracted from either of those sample types. Sequences SGHRS (CDR1) and YFSETQ (CDR2) are obtained from the germline V gene. Reading from cysteine to phenylalanine, the CDR3 counts 14 amino acids. The only DNA kept is the CDR3, 42 bases in frame from the first base. After removal of 4 bases from V and 5 bases from J, the junction retains 6 bases not matched to a gene. TCRbeta CDR3 regions were amplified from genomic DNA by means of the immunoSEQ Assay, a bias-controlled multiplex PCR. Concerning the study's data processing: Nucleated cell counts per sample were estimated from amplification of reference gene primers within the assay. To quantify the absolute abundance of each unique TCRbeta CDR3 rearrangement, sequence reads were collapsed and filtered. For each sample, productive Simpson clonality was calculated by taking the square root of Simpson's diversity index across productive rearrangements. Here the immuneACCESS table is served through TCRdb, limited to in-frame sequences with V and J called. Missing clones are a known gap in these copies; in checked studies unresolved V genes cover under half, and the rest lacks a known reason. The D gene and trimming were derived from the DNA, and the V and J assignments and clone size from that table. Recorded for this sample are about 170,000 clones; 70% to 90% of them occurred a single time. In total, the top ten clones hold 2% to 2.5% of the sample.

Worth noting for this clone: Its antigen target is currently unknown. No base qualities exist here, and no much larger clone lies one base off it.

The sequencing sample was made of peripheral blood. The sequence is built from TRBV5-1 and TRBJ2-5; 9 of the junction bases match TRBD1. The sequence was obtained from a middle-aged man who had recovered from COVID-19. Here the CDR3 is given as CASSPTGGRETQYF. The DNA is as follows: TGCGCCAGCAGCCCAACAGGGGGCAGGGAGACCCAGTACTTC.